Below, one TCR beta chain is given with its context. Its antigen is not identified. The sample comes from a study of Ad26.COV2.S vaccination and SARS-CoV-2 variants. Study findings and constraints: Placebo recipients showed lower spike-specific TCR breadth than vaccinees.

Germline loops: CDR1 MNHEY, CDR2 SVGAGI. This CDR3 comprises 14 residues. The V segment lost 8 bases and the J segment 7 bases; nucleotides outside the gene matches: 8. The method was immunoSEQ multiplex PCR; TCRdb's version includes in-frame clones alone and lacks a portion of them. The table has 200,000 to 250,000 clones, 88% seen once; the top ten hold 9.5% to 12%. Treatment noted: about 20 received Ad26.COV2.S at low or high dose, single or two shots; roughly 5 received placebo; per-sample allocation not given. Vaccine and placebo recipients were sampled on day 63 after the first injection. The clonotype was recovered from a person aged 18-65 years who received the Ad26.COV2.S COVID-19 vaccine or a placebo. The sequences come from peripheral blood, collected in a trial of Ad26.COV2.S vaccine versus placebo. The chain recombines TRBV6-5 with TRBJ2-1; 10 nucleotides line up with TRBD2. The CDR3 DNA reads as TGTGCCAGCTTAATAGCGGGGGGCCGGAATGAGCAGTTCTTC. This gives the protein CASLIAGGRNEQFF.